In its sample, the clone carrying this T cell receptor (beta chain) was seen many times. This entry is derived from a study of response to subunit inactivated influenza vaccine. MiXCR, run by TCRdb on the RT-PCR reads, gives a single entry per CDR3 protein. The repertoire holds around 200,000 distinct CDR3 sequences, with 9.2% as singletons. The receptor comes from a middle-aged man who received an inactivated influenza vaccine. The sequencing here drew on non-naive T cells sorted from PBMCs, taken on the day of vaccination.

CDR3 sequence (DNA): TGCAGTGCTCCCCCTTGGGGAGATACGCAGTATTTT. Its translation is CSAPPWGDTQYF. The chain recombines TRBV20-1 with TRBJ2-3; D ambiguous. The germline V gene has CDR1 DFQATT and CDR2 SNEGSKA (reference sequence). V was clipped by 5 bases and J by 5 bases, with 11 bases between them. The CDR3 is made up of 12 amino acids.